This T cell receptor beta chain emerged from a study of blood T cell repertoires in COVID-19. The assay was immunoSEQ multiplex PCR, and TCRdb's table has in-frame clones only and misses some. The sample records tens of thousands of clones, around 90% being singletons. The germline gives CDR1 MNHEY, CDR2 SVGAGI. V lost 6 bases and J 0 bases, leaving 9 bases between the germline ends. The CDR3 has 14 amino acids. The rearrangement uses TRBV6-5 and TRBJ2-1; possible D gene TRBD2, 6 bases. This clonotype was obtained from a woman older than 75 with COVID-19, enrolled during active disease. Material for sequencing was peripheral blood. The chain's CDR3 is CASSLAVSYNEQFF. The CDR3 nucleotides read TGTGCCAGCAGCTTAGCGGTCTCCTACAATGAGCAGTTCTTC.